Listed below are T cell receptor beta chains from one sample, sequenced in a study of metastatic and nonmetastatic thyroid tumors. TCRdb re-analyzed the PCR reads through MiXCR. The data contain about 22,000 clones, about 21% of them singletons. The sample was blood. These receptors originate from a male donor with papillary thyroid cancer or a benign thyroid nodule (not recorded which). Some clones in this sample may be carry-over from other donors' samples. Each CDR3 is given with its conserved first and last residue. A D gene is named only where the DNA matches it firmly. Clone size is not always given. Where it is, it says once, few, many or a class for expanded clones.

v_call	clone_size	d_call	j_call	cdr3_nt	cdr3_aa
TRBV20-1	many	.	TRBJ2-1	TGCAGTGCTAGAAGGCTAGCATCCAATGAGCAGTTCTTC	CSARRLASNEQFF
TRBV28	many	TRBD1	TRBJ2-1	TGTGCCAGCAGTTTAATGGGACAGGGGACCTACAATGAGCAGTTCTTC	CASSLMGQGTYNEQFF
TRBV13	many	.	TRBJ2-1	TGTGCCAGCAGCCTTGCCAATGAGCAGTTCTTC	CASSLANEQFF
TRBV5-1	.	.	TRBJ2-7	TGCGCCAGCAGCTGGGGAGGTAGCGGAGTGCAGGAGCAGTACTTC	CASSWGGSGVQEQYF
TRBV6-1	few	TRBD2	TRBJ2-3	TGTGCCAGCAGCCAGTCTTCGGAGCGGGGCCTCTGGGATACGCAGTATTTT	CASSQSSERGLWDTQYF
TRBV20-1	.	.	TRBJ1-1	TGCAGTGCTAGAAGGCAGAACACTGAAGCTTTCTTT	CSARRQNTEAFF
TRBV27	many	.	TRBJ2-6	TGTGCCAGCAGAAACTCTGGCTCTGGGGCCAACGTCCTGACTTTC	CASRNSGSGANVLTF
TRBV18	many	.	TRBJ2-7	TGTGCCAGCTCACCATTAGACACCTACGAGCAGTACTTC	CASSPLDTYEQYF
TRBV20-1	.	TRBD1	TRBJ2-6	TGCAGTGCTAGCGGGACAGGCTCTGGGGCCAACGTCCTGACTTTC	CSASGTGSGANVLTF
TRBV7-3	medium-sized	.	TRBJ2-3	TGTGCCAGCAGCCCAGGTAGCGGAACTAGCACAGATACGCAGTATTTT	CASSPGSGTSTDTQYF
TRBV20-1	.	TRBD2	TRBJ2-7	TGCAGTGCTAGGGGTAGCGGGAGGGACCACTCCTACGAGCAGTACTTC	CSARGSGRDHSYEQYF
TRBV20-1	many	TRBD2	TRBJ2-1	TGCAGTGAAGCTAGCGGGAGTATGGATGAGCAGTTCTTC	CSEASGSMDEQFF
TRBV10-1	many	.	TRBJ2-2	TGCGCCAGCAGTGACATCGAGACAGGGAACACCGGGGAGCTGTTTTTT	CASSDIETGNTGELFF
TRBV5-1	many	TRBD1	TRBJ2-7	TGCGCCAGCAGCCCGTGGGAGGACAGGGGCCCCTACGAGCAGTACTTC	CASSPWEDRGPYEQYF
TRBV20-1	many	.	TRBJ2-5	TGCAGTGCTAGTAAAGGGCCCCAAGAGACCCAGTACTTC	CSASKGPQETQYF
TRBV9	.	TRBD2	TRBJ2-3	TGTGCCAGCAGCGTAGATACTAGCGGGGTTGCAGATACGCAGTATTTT	CASSVDTSGVADTQYF
TRBV28	.	.	TRBJ2-2	TGTGCCAGCAGTTTAACGACCGTGGGGGAGCTGTTTTTT	CASSLTTVGELFF
TRBV12-3/TRBV12-4	.	.	TRBJ2-1	TGTGCCAGCACTGAAGGGGCAGGGTACAATGAGCAGTTCTTC	CASTEGAGYNEQFF
TRBV6-1	many	TRBD2	TRBJ2-7	TGTGCCAGCAGATGGACTAGCGGGAGTATTTACGAGCAGTACTTC	CASRWTSGSIYEQYF
TRBV9	.	.	TRBJ2-5	TGTGCCAGCAGTCGTGAGATATCCGCGGGGGAGACCCAGTACTTC	CASSREISAGETQYF
TRBV19	few	.	TRBJ1-5	TGTGCCAGTAGTTTAGGGATAGAACAGCCCCAGCATTTT	CASSLGIEQPQHF
TRBV5-1	.	.	TRBJ2-1	TGCGCCAGCAGCTTGCGGGGGACCTACAATGAGCAGTTCTTC	CASSLRGTYNEQFF
TRBV20-1	many	.	TRBJ2-7	TGCAGTGCTACTGGGGATATTGGGATGGGGTACGAGCAGTACTTC	CSATGDIGMGYEQYF
TRBV5-8	many	.	TRBJ1-6	TGTGCCAGCCTTCCGGGTCTTTATTCACCCCTCCACTTT	CASLPGLYSPLHF
TRBV7-3	many	.	TRBJ2-3	TGTGCCAGCAGCCCAAAAAGCACAGATACGCAGTATTTT	CASSPKSTDTQYF
TRBV2	many	TRBD1	TRBJ2-5	TGTGCCAGCAGTGGGGGGACAGGGGGCTTAGAGACCCAGTACTTC	CASSGGTGGLETQYF
TRBV6-1	.	TRBD2	TRBJ2-7	TGTGCCAGCAGTGAGGGACTAGCGGTAGCCCACGATCAGTACTTC	CASSEGLAVAHDQYF
TRBV15	few	.	TRBJ1-6	TGTGCCACCAGCAGAGCTGGGGACATAGCCTATAATTCACCCCTCCACTTT	CATSRAGDIAYNSPLHF
TRBV9	.	.	TRBJ1-2	TGTGCCAGCAGCGTAGGGGGGGACTATGGCTACACCTTC	CASSVGGDYGYTF